The clone carrying this T cell receptor beta chain showed up just a few times. The antigen remains undetermined. The entirety of the isolated RNA underwent reverse transcription, so expressed TCRB transcripts were sequenced. The data were produced by immunoSEQ multiplex PCR, yet TCRdb's version contains in-frame clones alone and is incomplete. The sample has approximately 250,000 clones; 16% are singletons. The V gene lost 7 bases and the J gene lost 3 bases, with 16 bases spanning the gap. The germline gives CDR1 SQVTM, CDR2 ANQGSEA. CDR3 length equals 13 residues. This entry comes from a study of beta chain features in type 1 diabetes. Notes on the study in general: PCR could preferentially amplify shorter templates, alike in patients and controls. When VDJ junctions were examined, type 1 diabetes patients showed fewer insertions and more deletions. Among all four CD4+ subsets, Type 1 diabetes patients had TCRB CDR3s that were moderately but significantly shorter.

CD4+ naive, central memory, regulatory and stem cell-like memory subsets were isolated by sorting on CD45RO/CCR7/CD25/CD127/CD95/CD27. This receptor was obtained from a man in his thirties or forties with type 1 diabetes. The sequenced sample consisted of naive CD4+ T cells from blood. This rearrangement joins TRBV29-1 to TRBJ2-7; D possibly matches TRBD1 or TRBD2 (5 bases each). The CDR3 sequence: CSASGTSRYEQYF. The CDR3 region has the DNA TGCAGCGCTTCCGGGACCTCCCGCTACGAGCAGTACTTC.